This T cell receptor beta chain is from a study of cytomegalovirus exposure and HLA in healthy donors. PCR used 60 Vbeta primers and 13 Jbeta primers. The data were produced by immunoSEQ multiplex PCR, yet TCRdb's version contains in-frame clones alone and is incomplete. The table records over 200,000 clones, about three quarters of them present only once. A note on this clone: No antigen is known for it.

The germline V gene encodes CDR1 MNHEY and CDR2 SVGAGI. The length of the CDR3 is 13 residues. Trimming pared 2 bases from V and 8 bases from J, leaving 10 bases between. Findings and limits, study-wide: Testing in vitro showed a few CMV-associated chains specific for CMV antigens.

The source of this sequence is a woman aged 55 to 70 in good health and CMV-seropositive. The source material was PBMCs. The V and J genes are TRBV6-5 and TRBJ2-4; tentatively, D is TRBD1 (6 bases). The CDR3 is CASSYIRGDIQYF. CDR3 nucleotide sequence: TGTGCCAGCAGTTACATCAGGGGCGACATTCAGTACTTC.